The 15 T cell receptor beta chains given below trace back to one sample, sequenced in a study of spatial heterogeneity in lung cancer. TCRdb reanalysed the 5' RACE reads using MiXCR and keeps one entry per CDR3 protein. The sample has over 7,000 distinct CDR3 sequences; 15% to 20% are singletons. Time point here: sample taken at primary tumor resection. Tumor, nontumor lung or frozen PBMC supplied whole RNA, sequenced without sorting. The specimen comprised PBMCs, sampled at surgery. These receptors all come from a female donor with early-stage non-small cell lung cancer.

This clonotype is judged medium-sized. The J gene is TRBJ2-5, the V gene TRBV7-9; TRBD2 agrees at 8 bases. Germline CDR1 reads SEHNR; CDR2 reads FQNEAQ (reference sequence). The CDR3 contains 16 residues. The V segment lost 2 bases and the J segment 7 bases; nucleotides outside the gene matches: 12. The CDR3 nucleotides read TGTGCCAGCAGCTTAAGGCGGGGGGAACCAATGAGGACCCAGTACTTC. Amino acids: CASSLRRGEPMRTQYF.

In its sample, this clonotype was seen a few times. The chain recombines TRBV6-5 with TRBJ1-5; D not resolved. Trimming pared 6 bases from V and 6 bases from J, leaving 9 bases between. This CDR3 comprises 12 residues. CDR1 MNHEY and CDR2 SVGAGI come from the germline V gene. The chain's CDR3 is CASRKGGQPQHF. CDR3 DNA sequence: TGTGCCAGCAGGAAGGGAGGTCAGCCCCAGCATTTT.

This clonotype was counted a few times. The chain has TRBV27 and TRBJ1-5; possibly TRBD1 for D (6 bases). The CDR3 is 14 residues long. Germline loops: CDR1 MNHEY, CDR2 SMNVEV (reference sequence). V lost 4 bases to trimming and J lost 3 bases, with 10 bases between them. CDR3 sequence (DNA): TGTGCCAGCAGTTGGGGGGCTGACAATCAGCCCCAGCATTTT. As protein: CASSWGADNQPQHF.

This clonotype came up many times. The CDR3 spells CSASQSADTQYF. CDR3 nucleotides: TGCAGTGCTAGTCAATCTGCCGATACGCAGTATTTT. This sequence joins TRBV20-1 and TRBJ2-3; D remains unclear. The germline CDR1 and CDR2 sequences are DFQATT and SNEGSKA (reference sequence). The V and J ends lost 3 bases and 6 bases respectively, with 10 bases between them. The length of the CDR3 is 12 residues.

This clonotype is labeled medium-sized. V is TRBV6-6 and J is TRBJ2-1; D is unclear. This CDR3 has 16 residues. Germline lookup yields CDR1 MNHNY and CDR2 SVGAGI (reference sequence). V shed 4 bases and J shed 1 base, with 14 bases lying between them. This chain's CDR3 is CASSFIPSGSYNEQFF. DNA for the CDR3: TGTGCCAGCAGTTTTATACCCAGTGGTTCCTACAATGAGCAGTTCTTC.

This rearrangement joins TRBV24-1 to TRBJ2-1, with 10 bases matching TRBD2. Germline loops: CDR1 KGHDR, CDR2 SFDVKD. V lost 1 base and J lost 10; bases outside the gene matches: 6. CDR3 length: 15 residues. This CDR3 reads CATSDFLAGVQEQFF. The CDR3, as DNA: TGTGCCACCAGTGATTTCCTAGCGGGAGTCCAAGAGCAGTTCTTC.

This clonotype is deemed medium-sized. This chain uses TRBV20-1 with TRBJ2-1; 9 bases agree with TRBD2. The CDR3 totals 16 residues. The V and J ends lost 0 bases and 4 bases, in that order; junction bases with no gene match: 7. Germline V gene lookup returns CDR1 DFQATT and CDR2 SNEGSKA (reference sequence). The CDR3 loop is CSARDRLAGPYNEQFF. CDR3 coding DNA: TGCAGTGCTAGAGATCGGCTAGCGGGACCTTACAATGAGCAGTTCTTC.

Within the sample, this clonotype is medium-sized. The V gene is TRBV18, the J gene TRBJ2-7; 8 nucleotides agree with TRBD2. Germline V CDR1 and CDR2: KGHSH, LQKENI. With V trimmed by 2 bases and J by 4 bases, 25 bases remained unmatched. The CDR3 is 21 amino acids. CDR3 loop: CASSPTLKTSGISWGFYEQYF. The CDR3, as DNA: TGTGCCAGCTCACCAACCCTAAAAACTAGCGGAATCAGTTGGGGGTTTTACGAGCAGTACTTC.

The chain employs TRBV14 and TRBJ2-5; D may be TRBD2 (5 bases). V shed 3 bases and J shed 1 base, with 15 bases lying between them. CDR3 length: 16 amino acids. CDR1 SGHDN and CDR2 FVKESK come from the germline V gene. The CDR3 reads CASSHLAGLGQETQYF. Here the CDR3 DNA reads TGTGCCAGCAGCCACCTAGCAGGTCTTGGCCAAGAGACCCAGTACTTC. The whole variable domain, remainder taken from reference TRBV14 and TRBJ2-5, is EAGVTQFPSHSVIEKGQTVTLRCDPISGHDNLYWYRRVMGKEIKFLLHFVKESKQDESGMPNNRFLAERTGGTYSTLKVQPAELEDSGVYFCASSHLAGLGQETQYFGPGTRLLVL.

V is TRBV7-8 and J is TRBJ2-2; D may be TRBD2 (6 bases). Deletions cut 6 bases from V and 4 bases from J, with 18 bases between. The CDR3 covers 16 residues. Germline CDR1 is SGHVS and CDR2 is FQNEAQ. The CDR3 coding sequence is TGTGCCAGCAGACTTGAATGGAGGGCCGCCACCGGGGAGCTGTTTTTT. It is translated as CASRLEWRAATGELFF.

Ten or more counts support this clonotype. The chain couples TRBV16 to TRBJ1-1; D is ambiguous. CDR1 is KGHSY and CDR2 is FQNENV in the germline V gene. The V and J ends lost 1 base and 8 bases respectively, with 11 bases between them. This CDR3 region has 13 residues. The CDR3 is CASSQFSGGEAFF. The CDR3 bases are TGTGCCAGCAGCCAATTCTCGGGAGGGGAAGCTTTCTTT.

This clonotype was picked up many times. V and J are TRBV20-1 and TRBJ1-3; D unclear. Germline CDR1 DFQATT, CDR2 SNEGSKA (reference sequence). This CDR3 comprises 14 residues. V shed 6 bases and J shed 0 bases, with 12 bases lying between them. The CDR3 region has the DNA TGCAGTGCCGCTTTATCCACCTCTGGAAACACCATATATTTT. It translates to CSAALSTSGNTIYF.

There are many counts of this clonotype. The chain is built from TRBV5-5 and TRBJ2-7; D is possibly TRBD2 (6 bases). The CDR3 is made up of 16 amino acids. Germline CDR1 is SGHKS and CDR2 is YYEKEE (reference sequence). Trimming removed 3 bases from V and 1 base from J, with 17 bases in between. The CDR3 sequence: CASSSLLAAASYEQYF. CDR3 bases: TGTGCCAGCAGCTCCTTACTAGCAGCCGCTTCCTACGAGCAGTACTTC.

This clonotype is labeled as medium-sized (0.01 to 0.1%). The chain uses TRBV7-2 and TRBJ2-5; D unresolved. Trimming removed 6 bases at V and 5 bases at J, with 10 bases between. The CDR3 length is 12 residues. CDR1 is SGHTA, CDR2 FQGNSA, per germline. The CDR3 region has the DNA TGTGCCAGCAGTAGAACGTGGGAGACCCAGTACTTC. Translation gives CASSRTWETQYF.

The gene calls are TRBV10-1 and TRBJ2-7, with 10 bases identical to TRBD2. CDR3 length equals 12 residues. The germline V gene has CDR1 WNHNN and CDR2 SYGVQD (reference sequence). The V gene end was trimmed by 3 bases and the J gene end by 10 bases; junction bases not matched to a gene: 3. The DNA for the CDR3 is TGCGCCAGCAGTGACCCTAGCGGGAGACAGTACTTC. Its protein product is CASSDPSGRQYF.